Here is one T cell receptor beta chain with its context. Sequencing used immunoSEQ multiplex PCR; TCRdb keeps in-frame clones, though not all of them. The profile shows tens of thousands of clones, roughly 80% of them singletons. The CDR3 is 14 residues long. Losses at the gene ends were 2 bases for V and 5 bases for J; bases not matched to a gene: 2. The germline CDR1 and CDR2 sequences are ENHRY and SYGVKD. This sample stems from a study of OX40 agonist ivuxolimab in advanced cancers. Study summary: Of mixed ages from roughly 23 to 85 and averaging 60 years, the group was around 78% male.

The material was CD4+ or CD8+ T cells sorted from blood, obtained in a trial of the OX40 agonist ivuxolimab. This receptor was taken from an adult with an advanced solid tumor such as melanoma, head and neck, liver or kidney cancer. The chain carries TRBV10-3 and TRBJ1-5; TRBD1 agrees at 8 bases. CDR3 sequence reads: CAISEDRGYQPQHF. CDR3 DNA: TGTGCCATCAGTGAGGACAGGGGATATCAGCCCCAGCATTTT.